The 30 T cell receptor beta chains given below trace back to one sample, sequenced in a study of memory CD4+ T cells and cytomegalovirus serostatus. TCRdb keeps only in-frame clones here, not all; method: immunoSEQ multiplex PCR. The table shows tens of thousands of clones, with around 79% occurring only once. Single viable CD3+CD4+CD8-CD45RO+ cells were sorted as the memory CD4+ T cells. The material sequenced was memory CD4+ T cells from blood. The origin of the receptors is an adult in good health and CMV-seronegative.

The rearrangement joins TRBV4-2 to TRBJ1-2; D might be TRBD1 (6 bases). The CDR3 has 15 residues. V dropped 3 bases and J dropped 0 bases, with 11 bases sitting between them. The germline V gene encodes CDR1 LGHNA and CDR2 YNFKEQ. This CDR3 is CASSQNPGANYGYTF. The CDR3 DNA follows: TGTGCCAGCAGCCAGAATCCAGGGGCTAACTATGGCTACACCTTC.

The rearrangement links TRBV6-1 to TRBJ1-5; D unclear. V was shortened by 1 base and J by 7 bases, with 14 bases between the two germline ends. Germline V gene sequence: CDR1 MNHNS, CDR2 SASEGT. The CDR3 extends over 15 amino acids. In DNA form, the CDR3 reads TGTGCCAGCAGTGAAGAATTGGGGATGGGGCAGCCCCAGCATTTT. Translation: CASSEELGMGQPQHF.

The genes are TRBV27 and TRBJ1-4; D is perhaps TRBD1 (6 bases). There are 14 residues in the CDR3. Germline CDR1 reads MNHEY; CDR2 reads SMNVEV (reference sequence). The V and J ends lost 6 bases and 6 bases respectively, with 14 bases between them. CDR3 in DNA: TGTGCCAGCAGCATCACTTGGACAGATGAAAAACTGTTTTTT. This translates into CASSITWTDEKLFF. Combining the CDR3 with reference TRBV27 and TRBJ1-4 gives the whole variable domain EAQVTQNPRYLITVTGKKLTVTCSQNMNHEYMSWYRQDPGLGLRQIYYSMNVEVTDKGDVPEGYKVSRKEKRNFPLILESPSPNQTSLYFCASSITWTDEKLFFGSGTQLSVL.

This chain joins TRBV6-1 and TRBJ1-5; D perhaps matches TRBD1 (5 bases). Germline V gene lookup returns CDR1 MNHNS and CDR2 SASEGT. The CDR3 consists of 16 residues. Trimming took 3 bases from V and 0 from J, leaving 12 bases between them. The CDR3 here is CASSDRGGVSNQPQHF. CDR3 bases: TGTGCCAGCAGTGATAGGGGAGGGGTTAGCAATCAGCCCCAGCATTTT.

This clone showed up just once. The chain links TRBV19 to TRBJ2-7; TRBD2 agrees at 10 bases. The CDR3 spans 14 residues. The germline gives CDR1 LNHDA, CDR2 SQIVND (reference sequence). V lost 5 bases and J lost 3; bases outside the gene matches: 4. The CDR3 nucleotides are TGTGCCAGTAGTCGGACTAGCGGACTCTACGAGCAGTACTTC. Translation: CASSRTSGLYEQYF.

V gene TRBV6-5 combines with J gene TRBJ2-1; 8 positions agree with TRBD1. In germline, CDR1 is MNHEY, CDR2 SVGAGI. Unmatched junction bases numbered 8, after V lost 11 bases and J lost 2 bases. The CDR3 is 14 residues long. DNA of the CDR3: TGTGCCGGGAACCAGGGGGCCCCCTACAATGAGCAGTTCTTC. It specifies CAGNQGAPYNEQFF.

The chain links TRBV7-3 to TRBJ2-2; 11 nucleotides match TRBD2. CDR3 length equals 15 residues. Trimming cost V 4 bases and J 7 bases; bases outside gene matches: 5. Germline V CDR1 and CDR2: SGHTA, FQGTGA. This CDR3 reads CASSSRLAGNGELFF. The CDR3 DNA reads as TGTGCCAGCAGCTCAAGACTAGCGGGGAACGGGGAGCTGTTTTTT.

The rearrangement links TRBV9 to TRBJ1-2, with 7 bases fitting TRBD1. CDR1 and CDR2 (germline): SGDLS, YYNGEE. The V and J ends lost 4 bases and 3 bases, in that order; junction bases with no gene match: 9. The CDR3 totals 15 residues. The CDR3 reads CASSRPGTVDYGYTF. The CDR3 DNA is TGTGCCAGCAGCCGTCCCGGGACAGTCGACTATGGCTACACCTTC.

The chain is built from TRBV7-9 and TRBJ1-2; a possible D gene is TRBD1 (5 bases). The germline V and J ends were trimmed by 8 bases and 4 bases, with 14 bases remaining between them. The CDR3 loop spans 13 amino acids. Germline-derived CDR1 and CDR2 are SEHNR and FQNEAQ (reference sequence). DNA for the CDR3: TGTGCCAGCTTTGCCTCTAGGGGCTATGGCTACACCTTC. It yields the protein CASFASRGYGYTF.

This clone rates as medium-sized (0.01 to 0.1%). The CDR3 protein is CASSLGQGVANYGYTF. The CDR3, as DNA: TGCGCCAGCAGCTTGGGACAGGGGGTAGCTAACTATGGCTACACCTTC. This chain connects TRBV5-1 to TRBJ1-2; 9 nucleotides line up with TRBD1. Germline CDR1 reads SGHRS; CDR2 reads YFSETQ. The CDR3 runs to 16 residues. Trimming cost V 0 bases and J 0 bases; bases outside gene matches: 3.

The chain uses TRBV6-5 and TRBJ2-3, with TRBD2 matching over 14 bases. With V trimmed by 5 bases and J by 9 bases, 7 bases remained unmatched. Germline assignment: CDR1 MNHEY and CDR2 SVGAGI. The CDR3 has 15 residues. The CDR3 loop is CASSQTSGGAKTQYF. Here the CDR3 DNA reads TGTGCCAGCAGTCAGACTAGCGGGGGGGCAAAGACGCAGTATTTT.

The V gene is TRBV15, the J gene TRBJ2-2; D unresolved. Per germline, CDR1 LNHNV and CDR2 YYDKDF (reference sequence). The V and J ends lost 1 base and 6 bases respectively, with 6 bases between them. The CDR3 has 13 amino acids. For the CDR3, the DNA is TGTGCCACCAGCAGAGTACAGTCCGGGGAGCTGTTTTTT. It codes for CATSRVQSGELFF. The full variable domain, its missing parts supplied by reference TRBV15 and TRBJ2-2, is DAMVIQNPRYQVTQFGKPVTLSCSQTLNHNVMYWYQQKSSQAPKLLFHYYDKDFNNEADTPDNFQSRRPNTSFCFLDIRSPGLGDTAMYLCATSRVQSGELFFGEGSRLTVL.

This sequence joins TRBV2 and TRBJ1-5; possibly TRBD1 for D (6 bases). This CDR3 spans 15 amino acids. V lost 2 bases, J lost 2 bases, and 10 bases lay in between. Germline V gene sequence: CDR1 SNHLY, CDR2 FYNNEI. The CDR3 spells CASSEMAGGNQPQHF. CDR3 sequence (DNA): TGTGCCAGCAGTGAAATGGCAGGGGGCAATCAGCCCCAGCATTTT.

The chain couples TRBV11-2 to TRBJ1-3; D is ambiguous. This CDR3 is built from 17 residues. Germline V gene lookup returns CDR1 SGHAT and CDR2 FQNNGV. V gave up 4 bases and J gave up 0 bases, with 16 bases separating them. As DNA, the CDR3 is TGTGCCAGCAGCTCGTGGGAAGTGGCCTTCTCTGGAAACACCATATATTTT. Its translation: CASSSWEVAFSGNTIYF.

J is TRBJ2-5 and V is TRBV6-6, with a possible D match to TRBD1 (6 bases). CDR3 length: 15 amino acids. Germline CDR1 and CDR2: MNHNY and SVGAGI (reference sequence). Trimming removed 3 bases from V and 0 bases from J, with 11 bases in between. CDR3 region: CASSYLGQYQETQYF. The CDR3 DNA sequence: TGTGCCAGCAGTTATCTTGGACAGTACCAAGAGACCCAGTACTTC.

The chain is built from TRBV19 and TRBJ1-5, with 11 bases fitting TRBD1. This CDR3 has 15 residues. Trimming cost V 5 bases and J 5 bases; bases outside gene matches: 5. Germline CDR1 and CDR2: LNHDA and SQIVND (reference sequence). CDR3 sequence: CASSLPGQGDQPQHF. CDR3 in DNA: TGTGCCAGTAGTCTACCGGGACAGGGGGATCAGCCCCAGCATTTT. The entire variable domain, with the rest obtained from reference TRBV19 and TRBJ1-5, is as follows: DGGITQSPKYLFRKEGQNVTLSCEQNLNHDAMYWYRQDPGQGLRLIYYSQIVNDFQKGDIAEGYSVSREKKESFPLTVTSAQKNPTAFYLCASSLPGQGDQPQHFGDGTRLSIL.

This clone was seen a few times. This rearrangement joins TRBV6-1 to TRBJ1-2; D not resolved. With 1 base removed from V and 8 bases from J, the gap between germline ends came to 17 bases. The CDR3 runs to 15 residues. Germline V gives CDR1 MNHNS, CDR2 SASEGT. CDR3 sequence (DNA): TGTGCCAGCAGTGAAGTAGCCCGACACGGCGACGGCTACACCTTC. Protein: CASSEVARHGDGYTF.

This clone was found once. This chain connects TRBV7-8 to TRBJ1-2, with D perhaps matching TRBD1 (6 bases). The CDR3 length is 14 residues. Germline loops: CDR1 SGHVS, CDR2 FQNEAQ. The germline V and J ends were trimmed by 0 bases and 4 bases, with 9 bases remaining between them. CDR3 bases: TGTGCCAGCAGCTTAGCTCAGGGGCCCTATGGCTACACCTTC. Translated: CASSLAQGPYGYTF.

In the case of this clone: The identical CDR3 is also encoded by other nucleotide sequences in the sample. The genes are TRBV6-5 and TRBJ2-7; D is unclear. In germline, CDR1 is MNHEY, CDR2 SVGAGI. Trimming removed 4 bases at V and 4 bases at J, with 5 bases between. The CDR3 consists of 11 residues. DNA of the CDR3: TGTGCCAGCAGTTTGATATACGAGCAGTACTTC. This gives the protein CASSLIYEQYF.

This clone was counted once. The V call is TRBV7-8, the J call TRBJ1-1; perhaps TRBD1 as D (6 bases). Between the trimmed V and J ends, which lost 1 base and 11 bases, there was a span of 8 bases. This CDR3 is 11 amino acids long. Germline V gene sequence: CDR1 SGHVS, CDR2 FQNEAQ. In DNA, the CDR3 is TGTGCCAGCAGCTTAGACAGGGTCGCTTTCTTT. It specifies CASSLDRVAFF. The entire variable domain, with the rest obtained from reference TRBV7-8 and TRBJ1-1, is as follows: GAGVSQSPRYKVAKRGQDVALRCDPISGHVSLFWYQQALGQGPEFLTYFQNEAQLDKSGLPSDRFFAERPEGSVSTLKIQRTQQEDSAVYLCASSLDRVAFFGQGTRLTVV.

CDR3 in amino acids: CASGQGTGGFRRGGYTF. CDR3 DNA: TGTGCCAGCGGACAAGGGACAGGGGGCTTTAGGCGCGGTGGCTACACCTTC. The chain couples TRBV7-2 to TRBJ1-2; 12 nucleotides align to TRBD1. V was clipped by 8 bases and J by 7 bases; unmatched bases: 17. Germline CDR1 SGHTA, CDR2 FQGNSA. CDR3 length equals 17 residues.

The gene calls are TRBV7-2 and TRBJ1-2; D is uncertain. The CDR3 is made up of 12 amino acids. Per the germline V gene, CDR1 is SGHTA and CDR2 is FQGNSA. Trimming left V 1 base short and J 5 bases short, with 5 bases between. The CDR3 DNA follows: TGTGCCAGCAGCTTAGTTTCATATGGCTACACCTTC. It encodes CASSLVSYGYTF.

J is TRBJ1-1 and V is TRBV4-3; TRBD1 agrees at 7 bases. V was pared by 6 bases and J by 2 bases, with 9 bases of the junction left unmatched. The CDR3 consists of 15 residues. Germline CDR1 is LGHNA and CDR2 is YSLEER. The CDR3 reads CASRPGDSRNTEAFF. For the CDR3, the DNA is TGCGCCAGCAGACCCGGGGACAGCCGCAACACTGAAGCTTTCTTT.

The J gene is TRBJ2-7, the V gene TRBV2; 13 bases map to TRBD2. Trimming at V came to 7 bases and at J to 6 bases, leaving 6 bases not matched to a gene. This CDR3 is 14 amino acids long. Germline V CDR1 and CDR2: SNHLY, FYNNEI. The CDR3 DNA follows: TGTGCCAGCAAGGGACTAGCGGGGATCGGCGAGCAGTACTTC. Protein: CASKGLAGIGEQYF.

This clone is medium-sized by share. This chain uses TRBV11-2 with TRBJ1-5; tentatively, D is TRBD1 (5 bases). This CDR3 comprises 14 residues. The ends were cut back, 3 bases at V and 7 bases at J, with 13 bases in the middle. The germline CDR1 and CDR2 sequences are SGHAT and FQNNGV. The CDR3 coding sequence is TGTGCCAGCAGCTTTCAAGGGGCAGGACAGCCCCAGCATTTT. This gives the protein CASSFQGAGQPQHF.

The chain is built from TRBV6-6 and TRBJ1-4, with a weak D call TRBD1 (5 bases). The V end was cut by 5 bases, the J end by 7 bases, with 17 bases between. The CDR3 loop spans 15 amino acids. Germline CDR1 and CDR2: MNHNY and SVGAGI (reference sequence). Here the CDR3 DNA reads TGTGCCAGCAGTCGCCCTTCGGCTGGGGGTGAAAAACTGTTTTTT. Translating gives CASSRPSAGGEKLFF.

The chain is built from TRBV2 and TRBJ2-3; 9 nucleotides match TRBD2. Germline lookup yields CDR1 SNHLY and CDR2 FYNNEI. CDR3 length: 15 amino acids. V trimming: 7 bases; J trimming: 5 bases; junction bases outside the gene matches: 10. The CDR3 DNA reads TGTGCCAGCACATACGCGCGGGGGGGCAAAGATACGCAGTATTTT. This encodes CASTYARGGKDTQYF. The variable domain in full, completed from reference TRBV2 and TRBJ2-3, reads EPEVTQTPSHQVTQMGQEVILRCVPISNHLYFYWYRQILGQKVEFLVSFYNNEISEKSEIFDDQFSVERPDGSNFTLKIRSTKLEDSAMYFCASTYARGGKDTQYFGPGTRLTVL.

This clone has a handful of counts. This chain uses TRBV5-1 with TRBJ2-2, with 7 positions matching TRBD1. Germline CDR1 reads SGHRS; CDR2 reads YFSETQ. The CDR3 has 17 amino acids. V trimming: 1 base; J trimming: 1 base; junction bases outside the gene matches: 7. The CDR3 coding sequence is TGCGCCAGCAGCTTGAAGCTAAGGACAGGGAACACCGGGGAGCTGTTTTTT. This gives the protein CASSLKLRTGNTGELFF.

A note on this clone: One end of the junction is discordant with germline, which a read error may explain. This chain joins TRBV7-7 and TRBJ1-6; 8 nucleotides align to TRBD1. The germline CDR1 and CDR2 sequences are SSHAT and FNYEAQ (reference sequence). This CDR3 is built from 13 residues. CDR3 DNA: TGTGCTAGCAGTGTGGACAGGGTTTCACCCCTCCACTTT. Translation: CASSVDRVSPLHF.

The chain is built from TRBV7-8 and TRBJ2-3; the D gene is possibly TRBD1 (6 bases). The CDR3 contains 15 residues. Germline CDR1 and CDR2: SGHVS and FQNEAQ. The germline V and J ends were trimmed by 2 bases and 3 bases, with 12 bases remaining between them. For the CDR3, the DNA is TGTGCCAGCAGCTTAAAGACAGGAGAAACAGATACGCAGTATTTT. Translated, it gives CASSLKTGETDTQYF.